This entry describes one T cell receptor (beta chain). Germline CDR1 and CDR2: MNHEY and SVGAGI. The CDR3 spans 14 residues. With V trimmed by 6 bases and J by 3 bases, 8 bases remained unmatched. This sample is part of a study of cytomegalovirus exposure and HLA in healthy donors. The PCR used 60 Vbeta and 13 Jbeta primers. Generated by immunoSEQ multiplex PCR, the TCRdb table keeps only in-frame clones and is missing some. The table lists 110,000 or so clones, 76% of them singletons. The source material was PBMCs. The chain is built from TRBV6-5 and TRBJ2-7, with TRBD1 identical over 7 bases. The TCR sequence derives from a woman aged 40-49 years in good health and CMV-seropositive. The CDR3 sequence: CASRRTGTDYEQYF. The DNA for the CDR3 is TGTGCCAGCAGGCGTACCGGGACAGACTACGAGCAGTACTTC.